A single TCR beta chain is shown here with its context. The target antigen is unknown. V was shortened by 8 bases and J by 6 bases, with 7 bases between the two germline ends. CDR3 size: 10 residues. The germline V gene encodes CDR1 SEHNR and CDR2 FQNEAQ (reference sequence). These data are taken from a study of beta chain features in type 1 diabetes. Whole-study findings and limits: There was a moderate but significant shortening of TCRB CDR3s in all four CD4+ subsets of Type 1 diabetes patients.

Reverse transcribing all isolated RNA meant expressed TCRB transcripts were sequenced. The repertoire was sequenced with immunoSEQ multiplex PCR; TCRdb's copy has only in-frame clones and lacks some. This table has about 260,000 clones, roughly 70% appearing once. This rearrangement joins TRBV7-9 to TRBJ1-1, with D unclear. The material sequenced was naive CD4+ T cells from blood. The source of this sequence is a man aged 30 to 39 in good health. The CDR3 sequence: CASLGSEAFF. DNA of the CDR3: TGTGCCAGCCTCGGGTCTGAAGCTTTCTTT.